Below, 29 T cell receptor beta chains from the same sample are listed, as sequenced in a study of CD8 T cells in ankylosing spondylitis. One entry per CDR3 protein, called by TCRdb with MiXCR from the 5' RACE reads. Of 250,000 or so distinct CDR3 sequences listed, 10% to 13% are singletons. The sequencing input was blood, either unsorted or a sorted T cell fraction (not recorded which). These receptors were taken from a male donor with ankylosing spondylitis or in good health (not recorded which).

This clonotype was seen only a few times. The chain joins TRBV7-6 to TRBJ2-1; 9 bases are shared with TRBD2. V lost 2 bases and J lost 7; bases outside the gene matches: 9. Germline loops: CDR1 SGHVS, CDR2 FNYEAQ. The CDR3 totals 16 residues. CDR3 nucleotide sequence: TGTGCCAGCAGCTTATGGAGTCATAGCGGGAGTAATGAGCAGTTCTTC. Encoded protein: CASSLWSHSGSNEQFF.

The V call is TRBV7-9, the J call TRBJ2-3; TRBD2 aligns across 13 bases. V shed 5 bases and J 6 bases; nucleotides not matched to a gene: 11. Germline CDR1 and CDR2: SEHNR and FQNEAQ (reference sequence). The CDR3 has 17 residues. CDR3 coding DNA: TGTGCCAGCAGCCCCCTCACCCGACTAGCGGGAGGTGATACGCAGTATTTT. Encoded protein: CASSPLTRLAGGDTQYF.

This clonotype was detected many times. The chain joins TRBV27 to TRBJ2-5, with D hard to call. The CDR3 is 13 amino acids. Germline CDR1 MNHEY, CDR2 SMNVEV (reference sequence). Trimming removed 2 bases at V and 0 bases at J, with 4 bases between. The CDR3 protein is CASSLNNQETQYF. CDR3 sequence (DNA): TGTGCCAGCAGTTTAAATAACCAAGAGACCCAGTACTTC.

This clonotype occurred many times. The chain combines TRBV9 with TRBJ2-1; 10 positions agree with TRBD2. Germline V gene sequence: CDR1 SGDLS, CDR2 YYNGEE. The CDR3 is made up of 16 amino acids. The ends lost 0 bases at V and 9 bases at J; junction bases unmatched: 9. The DNA of the CDR3 is TGTGCCAGCAGCGTAGCGGGGAGGACTAGCGGAACTGAGCAGTTCTTC. It translates to CASSVAGRTSGTEQFF.

There are many counts of this clonotype. The CDR3 reads CASSSSSGSSADTQYF. The CDR3 bases are TGTGCCAGCAGCTCTAGTAGCGGGAGCTCTGCAGATACGCAGTATTTT. The chain carries TRBV11-3 and TRBJ2-3, with 9 bases identical to TRBD2. Germline trimming cut 4 bases from V and 4 bases from J; bases unmatched to any gene: 9. CDR3 length: 16 amino acids. Germline assignment: CDR1 SGHNT and CDR2 YENEEA. Supplemented by reference TRBV11-3 and TRBJ2-3, the full variable domain reads EAGVVQSPRYKIIEKKQPVAFWCNPISGHNTLYWYLQNLGQGPELLIRYENEEAVDDSQLPKDRFSAERLKGVDSTLKIQPAELGDSAVYLCASSSSSGSSADTQYFGPGTRLTVL.

This clonotype came up once. CDR3 amino acids: CASSLRVNNEQFF. The CDR3 DNA is TGTGCCAGCAGTCTAAGGGTAAACAATGAGCAGTTCTTC. The J gene is TRBJ2-1, the V gene TRBV7-9; D is undetermined. V was pared by 6 bases and J by 5 bases, with 11 bases between. The germline V gene encodes CDR1 SEHNR and CDR2 FQNEAQ (reference sequence). This CDR3 comprises 13 residues.

This clonotype came up many times. The rearrangement links TRBV27 to TRBJ1-1; D may be TRBD1 (5 bases). Germline V gives CDR1 MNHEY, CDR2 SMNVEV (reference sequence). V dropped 1 base and J dropped 10 bases, with 13 bases sitting between them. This CDR3 comprises 13 residues. In DNA form, the CDR3 reads TGTGCCAGCAGTTTATATAGGGGCCCTGGAGCTTTCTTT. Its protein is CASSLYRGPGAFF.

This clonotype turned up a few times. The rearrangement joins TRBV7-9 to TRBJ1-1; D not resolved. Per the germline V gene, CDR1 is SEHNR and CDR2 is FQNEAQ (reference sequence). V was clipped by 5 bases and J by 5 bases, with 15 bases between them. The CDR3 is made up of 14 amino acids. The CDR3 region has the DNA TGTGCCAGCAGCGCCGCGGGGAAGGAAACTGAAGCTTTCTTT. It yields the protein CASSAAGKETEAFF.

This clonotype was found many times. This chain connects TRBV12-3 or TRBV12-4 to TRBJ1-1; the D is unclear. With 6 bases removed from V and 3 bases from J, the gap between germline ends came to 14 bases. This CDR3 has 14 amino acids. The CDR3 sequence: CASSLMAGDTEAFF. CDR3 DNA sequence: TGTGCCAGCAGCCTGATGGCCGGCGACACTGAAGCTTTCTTT.

This clonotype was seen ten or more times. This chain links TRBV6-5 with TRBJ1-1; D is ambiguous. The ends were cut back, 4 bases at V and 1 base at J, with 7 bases in the middle. From germline, CDR1 is MNHEY and CDR2 SVGAGI. This CDR3 is 13 amino acids long. CDR3 loop: CASSFLENTEAFF. The CDR3 DNA reads as TGTGCCAGCAGTTTTTTAGAGAACACTGAAGCTTTCTTT.

This clonotype was seen many times. The chain couples TRBV12-3 or TRBV12-4 to TRBJ2-3; 11 bases are shared with TRBD1. CDR3 length: 15 amino acids. The V gene end was trimmed by 6 bases and the J gene end by 4 bases; junction bases not matched to a gene: 6. The CDR3 coding sequence is TGTGCCAGCAGCCGGGACAGGGGGGGTTCAGATACGCAGTATTTT. It specifies CASSRDRGGSDTQYF.

This clonotype has just a few counts. A much larger clonotype is one base distant, so this may be a read error. The chain uses TRBV10-3 and TRBJ2-3; D might be TRBD2 (6 bases). The V gene's germline CDR1 is ENHRY and CDR2 SYGVKD. The CDR3 is 17 residues long. CDR3 DNA sequence: TGTGTCATCAGTGAGGGAACGGGAAAGGGGAGGACAGATACGCAGTATTTT. Amino acids: CVISEGTGKGRTDTQYF.

This clonotype has at least ten counts. This chain connects TRBV12-3 or TRBV12-4 to TRBJ2-7; the match to TRBD1 covers 7 bases. With 3 bases clipped from V and 4 bases from J, the junction kept 6 bases outside the gene matches. The CDR3 contains 14 residues. This CDR3 reads CASSFGTAEYEQYF. The CDR3 DNA reads TGTGCCAGCAGTTTTGGGACAGCTGAGTACGAGCAGTACTTC.

This clonotype was detected only a few times. The chain has TRBV18 and TRBJ1-1; D is uncertain. V was pared by 1 base and J by 0 bases, with 9 bases between. The length of the CDR3 is 15 residues. Germline CDR1 KGHSH, CDR2 LQKENI. CDR3 sequence: CASSPQSGLNTEAFF. The CDR3, as DNA: TGTGCCAGCTCACCACAGTCCGGCCTGAACACTGAAGCTTTCTTT.

This clonotype was detected ten times or more. V is TRBV6-1 and J is TRBJ2-5; no reliable D call. The V gene lost 5 bases and the J gene lost 4 bases, with 17 bases spanning the gap. Germline lookup yields CDR1 MNHNS and CDR2 SASEGT. CDR3 length: 15 residues. The CDR3 DNA is TGTGCCAGCAGTAACCGCCGGCAATTTTTAGAGACCCAGTACTTC. Translating gives CASSNRRQFLETQYF.

Ten or more counts support this clonotype. V is TRBV4-2 and J is TRBJ2-2; 10 bases line up with TRBD1. The germline V gene encodes CDR1 LGHNA and CDR2 YNFKEQ. The CDR3 spans 16 residues. The junction had 5 bases not matched to a gene; V was cut back by 0 bases and J by 7 bases. The CDR3 sequence: CASSQDDRGRGGELFF. CDR3 bases: TGTGCCAGCAGCCAAGATGACAGGGGGCGTGGCGGGGAGCTGTTTTTT.

This clonotype was counted ten times or more. The chain couples TRBV12-3 or TRBV12-4 to TRBJ2-5, with 8 positions matching TRBD2. The CDR3 loop spans 15 amino acids. V was pared by 0 bases and J by 4 bases, with 4 bases of the junction left unmatched. This chain's CDR3 is CASSLAGTRVETQYF. The CDR3 region has the DNA TGTGCCAGCAGTTTAGCCGGGACTAGGGTAGAGACCCAGTACTTC.

In its sample, this clonotype was seen many times. This chain links TRBV3-1 with TRBJ2-5; no firm D call. Germline CDR1 is LGHDT and CDR2 is YNNKEL (reference sequence). Trimming stripped 8 bases from V and 2 bases from J, with 12 bases between. The CDR3 has 13 residues. In DNA form, the CDR3 reads TGTGCCAGCCAACAGTCCCGACAAGAGACCCAGTACTTC. Translated: CASQQSRQETQYF.

This clonotype was seen many times. The chain recombines TRBV2 with TRBJ2-5; 7 bases align to TRBD2. V shed 7 bases, J shed 1 base, and the junction held 9 bases outside the gene matches. The CDR3 has 15 amino acids. Per germline, CDR1 SNHLY and CDR2 FYNNEI. In nucleotides, the CDR3 is TGTGCCAGCACCAGAGCGGGGCCTGGCCAAGAGACCCAGTACTTC. The encoded protein is CASTRAGPGQETQYF.

This clonotype has a count of ten or more. This chain links TRBV12-3 or TRBV12-4 with TRBJ1-1; TRBD1 matches at 7 bases. This CDR3 contains 14 residues. Germline trimming cut 5 bases from V and 6 bases from J; bases unmatched to any gene: 9. CDR3 in DNA: TGTGCCAGCAGTCCAAGACAGGGTGGCCCTGAAGCTTTCTTT. Its translation: CASSPRQGGPEAFF.

The chain recombines TRBV7-2 with TRBJ2-7; no firm D call. The ends were cut back, 2 bases at V and 5 bases at J, with 7 bases in the middle. CDR1 SGHTA and CDR2 FQGNSA come from the germline V gene. This CDR3 has 12 amino acids. The CDR3 DNA reads TGTGCCAGCAGCTTAATCGCCGACGAGCAGTACTTC. This codes for CASSLIADEQYF.

This clonotype was recorded many times. V usage is TRBV3-1 and J usage is TRBJ1-1; 7 bases are a match to TRBD1. Trimming cost V 11 bases and J 2 bases; bases outside gene matches: 5. The germline gives CDR1 LGHDT, CDR2 YNNKEL (reference sequence). This CDR3 spans 12 amino acids. As DNA, the CDR3 is TGTGCCGTCACAGGGGTAAACACTGAAGCTTTCTTT. Encoded protein: CAVTGVNTEAFF.

This clonotype was detected many times. The chain uses TRBV6-1 and TRBJ1-2, with 9 bases matching TRBD1. The CDR3 has 15 residues. Germline V gene data show CDR1 as MNHNS and CDR2 as SASEGT. The V and J ends lost 6 bases and 8 bases, in that order; junction bases with no gene match: 13. The CDR3 region has the DNA TGTGCCAGCAGCGCTTCGACAGGGGGAGAAAGGGGCTACACCTTC. This codes for CASSASTGGERGYTF.

This clonotype has ten or more counts. The chain links TRBV28 to TRBJ2-3; 14 nucleotides agree with TRBD2. The length of the CDR3 is 18 residues. The germline CDR1 and CDR2 sequences are MDHEN and SYDVKM. The V segment lost 4 bases and the J segment 3 bases; nucleotides outside the gene matches: 9. For the CDR3, the DNA is TGTGCCAGCAGTTCCCTCGGGACTAGCGGGAGATGGACAGATACGCAGTATTTT. Protein sequence: CASSSLGTSGRWTDTQYF.

This clonotype was picked up a small number of times. As DNA, the CDR3 is TGCGCCAGCAGCCTAAGGGAATCCTACAATGAGCAGTTCTTC. It yields the protein CASSLRESYNEQFF. The chain uses TRBV5-1 and TRBJ2-1; D unclear. Trimming took 4 bases from V and 1 from J, leaving 9 bases between them. Germline V lookup: CDR1 SGHRS, CDR2 YFSETQ. The CDR3 covers 14 residues.

The table lists this clonotype with many counts. The gene calls are TRBV3-1 and TRBJ2-7; unclear D gene. The V gene lost 1 base and the J gene lost 0 bases, with 4 bases spanning the gap. This CDR3 has 13 residues. Germline loops: CDR1 LGHDT, CDR2 YNNKEL (reference sequence). The CDR3, as DNA: TGTGCCAGCAGCCAAGGACTCTCCTACGAGCAGTACTTC. It encodes CASSQGLSYEQYF.

This clonotype was detected ten times or more. The V call is TRBV20-1, the J call TRBJ2-5; 7 positions match TRBD1. The CDR3 totals 15 residues. J gave up 5 bases and V 4 bases, and 13 bases lay outside the gene matches. CDR1 and CDR2 (germline): DFQATT, SNEGSKA (reference sequence). CDR3 nucleotide sequence: TGCAGTGCTACCAGACAGGGAATGGGGCTGGAGACCCAGTACTTC. Its protein product is CSATRQGMGLETQYF.

The table lists this clonotype with many counts. This chain joins TRBV27 and TRBJ2-7; TRBD1 agrees at 10 bases. In germline, CDR1 is MNHEY, CDR2 SMNVEV (reference sequence). Trimming removed 3 bases from V and 3 bases from J; junction bases left unmatched: 5. The CDR3 consists of 15 residues. This CDR3 is CASSFRDRGLYEQYF. In DNA form, the CDR3 reads TGTGCCAGCAGTTTCCGGGACAGGGGCCTCTACGAGCAGTACTTC.

This clonotype occurred many times. This chain connects TRBV11-1 to TRBJ1-6, with D possibly TRBD1 on 5 matching bases. With 3 bases removed from V and 6 bases from J, the gap between germline ends came to 21 bases. The CDR3 totals 18 residues. Germline values: CDR1 SGHAT, CDR2 FQDESV (reference sequence). CDR3 nucleotide sequence: TGTGCCAGCAGCTTCCCCCCGGGGGAGGGTAGTGGTAATTCACCCCTCCACTTT. Translated: CASSFPPGEGSGNSPLHF.